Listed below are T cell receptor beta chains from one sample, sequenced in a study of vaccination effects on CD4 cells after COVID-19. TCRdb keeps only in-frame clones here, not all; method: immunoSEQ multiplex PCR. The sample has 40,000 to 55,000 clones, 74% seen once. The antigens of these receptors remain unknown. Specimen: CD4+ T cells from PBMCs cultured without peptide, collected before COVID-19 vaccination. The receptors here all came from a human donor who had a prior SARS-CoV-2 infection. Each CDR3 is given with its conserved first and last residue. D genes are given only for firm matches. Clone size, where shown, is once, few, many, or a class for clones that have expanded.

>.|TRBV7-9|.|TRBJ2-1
CASSPKSFPGNEQFF
TGTGCCAGCAGCCCCAAGTCTTTCCCCGGCAATGAGCAGTTCTTC
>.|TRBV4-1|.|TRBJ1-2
CASSQSRGRSNYGYTF
TGCGCCAGCAGCCAATCGAGGGGCAGGTCTAACTATGGCTACACCTTC
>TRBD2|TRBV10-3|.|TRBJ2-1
CAISESRAGAGYNEQFF
TGTGCCATCAGTGAGTCTAGAGCGGGAGCGGGGTACAATGAGCAGTTCTTC
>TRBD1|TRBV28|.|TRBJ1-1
CASTYTGGTEAFF
TGTGCCAGCACCTACACAGGGGGGACTGAAGCTTTCTTT
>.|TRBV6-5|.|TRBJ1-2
CASRQQIYYGYTF
TGTGCCAGCAGGCAGCAGATTTACTATGGCTACACCTTC
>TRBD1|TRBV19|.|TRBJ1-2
CASKKGTGGNYGYTF
TGTGCCAGTAAAAAAGGAACAGGGGGCAACTATGGCTACACCTTC
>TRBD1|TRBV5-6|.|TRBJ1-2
CASSFLGQSFSYTF
TGTGCCAGCAGCTTTTTGGGACAGTCTTTTAGCTACACCTTC
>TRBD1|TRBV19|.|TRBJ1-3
CASSDLYFRDSSGNTIYF
TGTGCCAGTAGCGACCTCTACTTTCGGGACAGCTCTGGAAACACCATATATTTT
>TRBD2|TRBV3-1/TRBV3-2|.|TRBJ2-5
CASSQEWPGTTLRETQYF
TGTGCCAGCAGCCAAGAATGGCCTGGGACTACCTTGAGAGAGACCCAGTACTTC
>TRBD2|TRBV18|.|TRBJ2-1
CASSRTSGRGNEQFF
TGTGCCAGCTCACGGACTAGCGGGAGGGGAAATGAGCAGTTCTTC
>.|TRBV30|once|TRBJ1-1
CAWTATDEAFF
TGTGCCTGGACCGCGACAGACGAAGCTTTCTTT
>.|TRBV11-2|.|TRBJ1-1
CASSHEGLVGTEAFF
TGTGCCAGCAGCCACGAAGGGTTGGTGGGGACTGAAGCTTTCTTT
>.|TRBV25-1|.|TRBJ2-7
CASSPPSRAGGNEQYF
TGTGCCAGCAGCCCACCCTCCAGGGCCGGGGGTAACGAGCAGTACTTC
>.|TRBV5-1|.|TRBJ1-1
CASSLAMGVGTEAFF
TGCGCCAGCAGCTTGGCCATGGGGGTTGGCACTGAAGCTTTCTTT
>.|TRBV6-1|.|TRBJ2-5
CASSEAWARETQYF
TGTGCCAGCAGTGAAGCGTGGGCCCGCGAGACCCAGTACTTC
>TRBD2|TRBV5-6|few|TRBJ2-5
CASSLGGSYGETQYF
TGTGCCAGCAGCCTGGGGGGGTCATACGGAGAGACCCAGTACTTC
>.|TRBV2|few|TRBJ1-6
CASRRGALQPLHF
TGTGCCAGCCGCCGCGGGGCACTTCAACCCCTCCACTTT
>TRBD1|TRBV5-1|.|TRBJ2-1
CASSLTLPGQNYNEQFF
TGCGCCAGCAGCTTGACACTGCCGGGACAGAACTACAATGAGCAGTTCTTC
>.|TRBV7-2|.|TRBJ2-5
CASSLYSETQYF
TGTGCCAGCAGCTTATATTCGGAGACCCAGTACTTC
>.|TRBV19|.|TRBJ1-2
CASSILGYGYTF
TGTGCCAGTAGTATTCTGGGATATGGCTACACCTTC
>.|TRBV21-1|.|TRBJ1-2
CASSKSPSRSYGYTF
TGTGCCAGCAGCAAATCACCCAGCCGATCCTATGGCTACACCTTC
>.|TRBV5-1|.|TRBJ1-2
CASSLAPDTYYGYTF
TGCGCCAGCAGCTTGGCCCCAGACACCTACTATGGCTACACCTTC
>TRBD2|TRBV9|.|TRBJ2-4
CASSARLAANGENIQYF
TGTGCCAGCAGCGCCCGACTAGCGGCCAACGGAGAAAACATTCAGTACTTC
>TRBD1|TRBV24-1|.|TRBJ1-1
CATSETGQGATEAFF
TGTGCCACCAGTGAAACCGGACAGGGGGCGACGGAAGCTTTCTTT
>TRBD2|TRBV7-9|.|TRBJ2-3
CASSYPTSGANTDTQYF
TGTGCCAGCAGCTACCCGACTAGCGGGGCCAACACAGATACGCAGTATTTT
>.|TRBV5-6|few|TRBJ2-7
CASSSGPGEQYF
TGTGCCAGCAGCTCGGGGCCGGGTGAGCAGTACTTC
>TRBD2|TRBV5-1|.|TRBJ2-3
CASSDIYSGGDGSDTQYF
TGCGCCAGCAGCGACATTTATAGCGGGGGGGACGGTTCAGATACGCAGTATTTT
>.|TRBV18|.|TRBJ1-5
CASSLPGGQPQHF
TGTGCCAGCTCACTTCCCGGCGGTCAGCCCCAGCATTTT
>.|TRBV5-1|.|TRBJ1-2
CASSLDGARPGGGYTF
TGCGCCAGCAGCTTGGATGGCGCCAGGCCGGGAGGTGGCTACACCTTC
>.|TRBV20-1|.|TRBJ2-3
CSARSRVAQYF
TGCAGTGCTAGGAGTCGGGTGGCGCAGTATTTT
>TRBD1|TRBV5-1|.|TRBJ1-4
CASSWGQGAGSEKLFF
TGCGCCAGCAGCTGGGGACAGGGGGCGGGGAGTGAAAAACTGTTTTTT
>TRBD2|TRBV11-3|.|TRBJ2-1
CASKKARTSGRWGNEQFF
TGTGCCAGCAAAAAGGCTAGGACTAGCGGGAGATGGGGCAATGAGCAGTTCTTC
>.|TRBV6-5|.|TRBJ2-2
CASSPRQLTGELFF
TGTGCCAGCAGTCCTCGACAGCTCACCGGGGAGCTGTTTTTT
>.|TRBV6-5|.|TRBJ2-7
CASRRQVVSYEQYF
TGTGCCAGCAGGAGACAGGTGGTCTCCTACGAGCAGTACTTC
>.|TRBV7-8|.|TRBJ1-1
CASSLTTMNTEAFF
TGTGCCAGCAGCTTAACGACCATGAACACTGAAGCTTTCTTT